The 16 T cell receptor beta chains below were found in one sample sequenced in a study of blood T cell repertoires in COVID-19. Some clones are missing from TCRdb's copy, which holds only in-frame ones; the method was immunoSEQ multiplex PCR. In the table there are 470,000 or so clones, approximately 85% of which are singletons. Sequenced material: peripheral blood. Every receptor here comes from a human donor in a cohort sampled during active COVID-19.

The CDR3 region has the DNA TGTGCCAGCAGTATGCAGCGGGCAGAGACCCAGTACTTC. The encoded protein is CASSMQRAETQYF. This sequence joins TRBV2 and TRBJ2-5; D is possibly TRBD2 (6 bases). The germline gives CDR1 SNHLY, CDR2 FYNNEI. V was cut by 5 bases and J by 4 bases, with 11 bases left in between. The CDR3 has 13 amino acids.

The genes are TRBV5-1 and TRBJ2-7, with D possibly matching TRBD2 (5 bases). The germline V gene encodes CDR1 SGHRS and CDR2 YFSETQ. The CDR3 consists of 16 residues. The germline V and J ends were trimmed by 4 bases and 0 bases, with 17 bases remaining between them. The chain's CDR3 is CASSPYGGLSSYEQYF. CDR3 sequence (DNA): TGCGCCAGCAGCCCTTATGGCGGGCTGAGCTCCTACGAGCAGTACTTC. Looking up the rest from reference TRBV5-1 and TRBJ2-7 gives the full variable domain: KAGVTQTPRYLIKTRGQQVTLSCSPISGHRSVSWYQQTPGQGLQFLFEYFSETQRNKGNFPGRFSGRQFSNSRSEMNVSTLELGDSALYLCASSPYGGLSSYEQYFGPGTRLTVT.

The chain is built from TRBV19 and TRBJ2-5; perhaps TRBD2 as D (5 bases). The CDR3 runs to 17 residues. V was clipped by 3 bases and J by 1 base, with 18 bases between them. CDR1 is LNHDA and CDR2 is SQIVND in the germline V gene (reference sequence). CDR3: CASSMGWGVTLQETQYF. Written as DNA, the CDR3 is TGTGCCAGTAGTATGGGATGGGGAGTAACCCTCCAAGAGACCCAGTACTTC.

DNA for the CDR3: TGTGCCAGCTCACCACTGACTAGCGGGATCTCCTACAATGAGCAGTTCTTC. This codes for CASSPLTSGISYNEQFF. V is TRBV18 and J is TRBJ2-1; 11 nucleotides align to TRBD2. This CDR3 comprises 17 residues. The J segment lost 0 bases and the V segment lost 1 base, leaving 2 bases of the junction unmatched. CDR1 and CDR2 (germline): KGHSH, LQKENI. The full variable domain, in which reference TRBV18 and TRBJ2-1 provide the parts outside the CDR3, is NAGVMQNPRHLVRRRGQEARLRCSPMKGHSHVYWYRQLPEEGLKFMVYLQKENIIDESGMPKERFSAEFPKEGPSILRIQQVVRGDSAAYFCASSPLTSGISYNEQFFGPGTRLTVL.

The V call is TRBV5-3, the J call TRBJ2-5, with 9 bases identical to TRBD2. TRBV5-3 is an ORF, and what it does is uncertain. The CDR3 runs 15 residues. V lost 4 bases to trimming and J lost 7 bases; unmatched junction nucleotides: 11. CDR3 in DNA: TGTGCCAGAAGCCTGATAGCGGGAGAGTCGGGGACCCAGTACTTC. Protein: CARSLIAGESGTQYF.

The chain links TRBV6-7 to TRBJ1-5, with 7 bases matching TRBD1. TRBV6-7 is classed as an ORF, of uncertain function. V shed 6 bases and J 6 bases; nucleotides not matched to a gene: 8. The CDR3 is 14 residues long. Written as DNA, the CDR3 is TGTGCCAGCAGGAAATACAGGGGCCCTCAGCCCCAGCATTTT. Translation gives CASRKYRGPQPQHF.

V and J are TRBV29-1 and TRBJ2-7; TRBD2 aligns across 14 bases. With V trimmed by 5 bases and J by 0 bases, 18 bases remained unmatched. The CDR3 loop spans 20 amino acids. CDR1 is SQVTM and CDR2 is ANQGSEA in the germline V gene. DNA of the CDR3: TGCAGCGTTATAACACTGGGGGCTCCGACTAGCGGGAGGGCCTCCTACGAGCAGTACTTC. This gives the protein CSVITLGAPTSGRASYEQYF.

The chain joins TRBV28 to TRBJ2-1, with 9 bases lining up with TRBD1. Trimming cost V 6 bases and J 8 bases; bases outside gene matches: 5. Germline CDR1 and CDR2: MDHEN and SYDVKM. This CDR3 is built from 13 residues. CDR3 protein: CASRQGAMDEQFF. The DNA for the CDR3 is TGTGCCAGCAGACAGGGGGCAATGGATGAGCAGTTCTTC.

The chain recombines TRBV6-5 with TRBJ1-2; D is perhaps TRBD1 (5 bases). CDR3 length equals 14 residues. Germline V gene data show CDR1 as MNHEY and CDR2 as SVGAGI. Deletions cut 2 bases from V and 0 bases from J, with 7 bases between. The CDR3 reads CASSYAGTNYGYTF. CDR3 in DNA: TGTGCCAGCAGTTACGCAGGGACTAACTATGGCTACACCTTC.

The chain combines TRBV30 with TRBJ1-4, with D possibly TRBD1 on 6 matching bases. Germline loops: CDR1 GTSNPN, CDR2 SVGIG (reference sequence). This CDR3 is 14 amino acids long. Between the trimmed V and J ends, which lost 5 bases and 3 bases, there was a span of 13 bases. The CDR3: CAWWGPGSNEKLFF. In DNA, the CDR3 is TGTGCCTGGTGGGGGCCGGGGTCTAATGAAAAACTGTTTTTT.

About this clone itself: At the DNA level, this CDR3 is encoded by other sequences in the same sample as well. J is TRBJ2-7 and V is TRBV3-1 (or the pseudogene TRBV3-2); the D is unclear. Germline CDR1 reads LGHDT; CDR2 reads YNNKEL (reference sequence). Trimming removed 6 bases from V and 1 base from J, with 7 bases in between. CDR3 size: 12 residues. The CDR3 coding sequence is TGTGCCAGCAGTCCAGGATCCTACGAGCAGTACTTC. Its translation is CASSPGSYEQYF.

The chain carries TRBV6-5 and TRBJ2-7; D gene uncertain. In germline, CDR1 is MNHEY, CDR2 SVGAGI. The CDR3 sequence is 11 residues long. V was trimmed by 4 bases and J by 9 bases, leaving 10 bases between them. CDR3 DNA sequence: TGTGCCAGCAGTTTTGGGCGTTGGCAGTACTTC. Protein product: CASSFGRWQYF.

CDR3 region: CASSQDLSNQPQHF. CDR3 DNA sequence: TGTGCCAGCAGCCAAGATCTGAGCAATCAGCCCCAGCATTTT. This chain links TRBV4-2 with TRBJ1-5; D is ambiguous. The CDR3 is 14 residues long. V lost 0 bases and J 1 base, leaving 4 bases between the germline ends. The V gene's germline CDR1 is LGHNA and CDR2 YNFKEQ.

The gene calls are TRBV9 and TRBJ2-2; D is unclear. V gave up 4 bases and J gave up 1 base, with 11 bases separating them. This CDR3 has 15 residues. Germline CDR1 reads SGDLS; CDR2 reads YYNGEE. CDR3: CASSPHSGNTGELFF. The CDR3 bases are TGTGCCAGCAGCCCCCACTCGGGGAACACCGGGGAGCTGTTTTTT.

CDR3 loop: CASSERKIAGTYEQYF. As DNA, the CDR3 is TGTGCCAGCAGTGAAAGGAAAATAGCGGGGACCTACGAGCAGTACTTC. The chain has TRBV2 and TRBJ2-7, with 8 bases fitting TRBD2. Trimming at V came to 2 bases and at J to 2 bases, leaving 8 bases not matched to a gene. CDR1 and CDR2 from the germline V gene are SNHLY and FYNNEI. The CDR3 spans 16 residues.

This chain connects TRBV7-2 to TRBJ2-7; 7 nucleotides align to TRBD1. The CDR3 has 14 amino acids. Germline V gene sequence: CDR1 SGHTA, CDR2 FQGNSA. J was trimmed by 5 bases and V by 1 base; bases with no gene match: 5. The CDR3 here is CASSLDRGRDEQYF. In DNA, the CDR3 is TGTGCCAGCAGCTTAGATAGGGGGCGCGACGAGCAGTACTTC.